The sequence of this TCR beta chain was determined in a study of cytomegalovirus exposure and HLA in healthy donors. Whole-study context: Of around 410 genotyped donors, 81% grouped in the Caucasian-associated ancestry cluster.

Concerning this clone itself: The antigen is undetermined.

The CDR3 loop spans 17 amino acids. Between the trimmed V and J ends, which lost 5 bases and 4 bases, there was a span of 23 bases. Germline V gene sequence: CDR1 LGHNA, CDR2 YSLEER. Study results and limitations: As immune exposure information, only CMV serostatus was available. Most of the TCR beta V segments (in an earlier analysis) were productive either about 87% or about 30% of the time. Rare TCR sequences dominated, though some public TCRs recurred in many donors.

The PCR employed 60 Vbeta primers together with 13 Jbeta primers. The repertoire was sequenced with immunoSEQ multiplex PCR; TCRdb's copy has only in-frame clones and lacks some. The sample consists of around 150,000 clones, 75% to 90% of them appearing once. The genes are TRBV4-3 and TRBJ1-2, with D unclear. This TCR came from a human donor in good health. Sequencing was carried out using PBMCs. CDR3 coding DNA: TGCGCCAGCAGCACAAATCGCGCCGAATTAACGGGCTATGGCTACACCTTC. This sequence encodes CASSTNRAELTGYGYTF.